In this sample, the clone carrying this T cell receptor (beta chain) turned up many times. The CDR3 is made up of 12 amino acids. Germline assignment: CDR1 DFQATT and CDR2 SNEGSKA (reference sequence). Trimming shortened V by 6 bases and J by 2 bases, and 11 bases separated the two germline ends. These data come from a study of CD8+CD57+ T cells in acquired aplastic anemia. Overall study: The DNA of sorted CD4+ and CD8+ cells averaged approximately 3.4 ug.

Profiling that covered TCR beta VDJ and CDR3 relied on genomic DNA as its template. TCRdb re-derived calls from the reads in MiXCR, one entry per CDR3 protein. Of hundreds of thousands of distinct CDR3 sequences in the sample, under 80% were seen once. The gene calls are TRBV20-1 and TRBJ2-7; D perhaps matches TRBD1 (5 bases). The sequence was collected from a human donor in good health, serving as a control. Sequenced: sorted CD4+, CD8+, or CD8+CD57+ T cells (not recorded which) from PBMCs. This CDR3 reads CSAKGHPYEQYF. The CDR3 nucleotides are TGCAGTGCAAAAGGACACCCCTACGAGCAGTACTTC.